This T cell receptor beta chain was captured by sequencing in a study of siplizumab effects on memory and regulatory T cells. This clone appeared once. TCRdb keeps only in-frame clones here, not all; method: immunoSEQ multiplex PCR. The sample has around 100,000 clones, over 85% seen once. The V gene's germline CDR1 is SEHNR and CDR2 FQNEAQ (reference sequence). This CDR3 is 11 amino acids long. Trimming stripped 2 bases from V and 3 bases from J, with 0 bases between. The sequence came from a human donor in good health. The rearrangement joins TRBV7-9 to TRBJ2-3; no firm D call. The sequenced sample was Tregs sorted from blood. CDR3 DNA: TGTGCCAGCAGCTTAACAGATACGCAGTATTTT. It encodes CASSLTDTQYF. Full variable domain (outside the CDR3, taken from reference TRBV7-9 and TRBJ2-3): DTGVSQNPRHKITKRGQNVTFRCDPISEHNRLYWYRQTLGQGPEFLTYFQNEAQLEKSRLLSDRFSAERPKGSFSTLEIQRTEQGDSAMYLCASSLTDTQYFGPGTRLTVL.